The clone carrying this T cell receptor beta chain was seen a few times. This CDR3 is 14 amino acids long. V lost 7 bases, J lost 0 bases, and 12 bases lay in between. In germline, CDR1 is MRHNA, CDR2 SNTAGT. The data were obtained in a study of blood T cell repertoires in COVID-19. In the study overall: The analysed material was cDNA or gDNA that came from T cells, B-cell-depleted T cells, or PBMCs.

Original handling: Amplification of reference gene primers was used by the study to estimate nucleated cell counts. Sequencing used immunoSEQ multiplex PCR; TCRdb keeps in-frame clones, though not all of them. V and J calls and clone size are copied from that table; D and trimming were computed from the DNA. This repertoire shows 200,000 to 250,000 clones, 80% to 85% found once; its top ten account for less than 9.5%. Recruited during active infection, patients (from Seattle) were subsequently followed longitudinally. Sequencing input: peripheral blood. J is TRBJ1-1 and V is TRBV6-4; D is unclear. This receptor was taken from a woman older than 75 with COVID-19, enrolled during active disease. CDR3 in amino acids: CASKQQNMNTEAFF. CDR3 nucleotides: TGTGCCAGCAAACAACAGAATATGAACACTGAAGCTTTCTTT.